The clone carrying this TCR beta chain was counted only a few times. Antigen specificity is unknown. The germline V gene has CDR1 LNHNV and CDR2 YYDKDF (reference sequence). The CDR3 sequence is 16 residues long. Trimming stripped 0 bases from V and 0 bases from J, with 11 bases between. It was with a sample-barcoded 5' primer and a J-beta primer mix that a second PCR of roughly 7 to 12 cycles was run. TCRdb independently ran MiXCR on the 5' RACE reads; one entry per CDR3 protein. Among approximately 760,000 distinct CDR3 sequences listed, approximately 25% were seen once. This entry belongs to a study of blood T cells in healthy people across ages. Findings and limits, study-wide: Strongly correlated with naive T cell percentage was TCR beta diversity. Long-lived donors had more naive CD4+ cells and higher diversity than aged donors. TCR beta diversity per million T cells fell roughly linearly with age.

The donors, all healthy, were Caucasians living in Russia, aged about 6 to 90. These data also featured in a second study, about T cells of mothers and their children.

The TCR comes from a boy between 10 and 17 years old in good health. Source material: blood. The V gene is TRBV15, the J gene TRBJ1-2; no clear D. CDR3 DNA: TGTGCCACCAGCAGAGATATGCAGGCCGCTAACTATGGCTACACCTTC. Translation gives CATSRDMQAANYGYTF. Variable domain in full (rest from reference TRBV15 and TRBJ1-2): DAMVIQNPRYQVTQFGKPVTLSCSQTLNHNVMYWYQQKSSQAPKLLFHYYDKDFNNEADTPDNFQSRRPNTSFCFLDIRSPGLGDTAMYLCATSRDMQAANYGYTFGSGTRLTVV.